A single sample is the source of the 22 T cell receptor beta chains below, sequenced in a study of T cell repertoires in cytomegalovirus infection. TCRdb reanalysed the reads using MiXCR and keeps one entry per CDR3 protein. The sample contains 500,000 to 600,000 distinct CDR3 sequences, about 15% of which appear only once. Specimen: CD8+ T cells from PBMCs. The receptors here all came from a human donor in good health (CMV status not recorded). Some clones in this sample may be carry-over from other donors' samples.

This clonotype was seen many times. The rearrangement joins TRBV12-5 to TRBJ2-1; TRBD1 is a possible D gene (6 bases). This CDR3 has 12 amino acids. Germline assignment: CDR1 LGHNT and CDR2 FRNRAP. V lost 7 bases to trimming and J lost 8 bases, with 12 bases between them. CDR3 residues: CASAQGSHEQFF. CDR3 DNA: TGTGCTAGTGCCCAGGGGAGCCATGAGCAGTTCTTC.

This chain uses TRBV6-6 with TRBJ2-3; D remains unclear. This CDR3 contains 15 residues. CDR1 and CDR2 (germline): MNHNY, SVGAGI (reference sequence). V lost 4 bases and J lost 0, with 11 bases in between. Written as DNA, the CDR3 is TGTGCCAGCAGTTTCGGGTACTCTAGCACAGATACGCAGTATTTT. Translated, it gives CASSFGYSSTDTQYF.

There are many counts of this clonotype. V usage is TRBV7-6 and J usage is TRBJ2-1; weak D call: TRBD1 (5 bases). Trimming stripped 3 bases from V and 9 bases from J, with 12 bases between. The CDR3 is 13 amino acids. Germline V lookup: CDR1 SGHVS, CDR2 FNYEAQ. The CDR3 sequence is CASSFGWGGEQFF. CDR3 sequence (DNA): TGTGCCAGCAGCTTTGGGTGGGGCGGTGAGCAGTTCTTC.

The gene calls are TRBV6-6 and TRBJ2-3; TRBD1 aligns across 8 bases. The trim removed 7 bases at V and 3 bases at J, leaving 3 bases unmatched. Germline V CDR1 and CDR2: MNHNY, SVGAGI (reference sequence). CDR3 length equals 13 residues. The CDR3 here is CASNGQGTDTQYF. The DNA for the CDR3 is TGTGCCAGCAATGGACAGGGAACAGATACGCAGTATTTT.

The CDR3 loop is CASSAETGFYEQYF. Here the CDR3 DNA reads TGTGCCAGCAGCGCTGAAACAGGGTTCTACGAGCAGTACTTC. The rearrangement links TRBV9 to TRBJ2-7; maybe TRBD1 (6 bases). V lost 3 bases and J 3 bases, leaving 13 bases between the germline ends. This CDR3 region has 14 residues. Germline V lookup: CDR1 SGDLS, CDR2 YYNGEE.

V usage is TRBV19 and J usage is TRBJ1-5, with 10 positions matching TRBD1. Germline V gives CDR1 LNHDA, CDR2 SQIVND (reference sequence). The CDR3 is made up of 17 amino acids. V shed 7 bases, J shed 5 bases, and the junction held 14 bases outside the gene matches. This CDR3 is CASTSRTGGRRDQPQHF. The CDR3 DNA is TGTGCCAGTACCTCAAGGACAGGGGGTCGACGGGATCAGCCCCAGCATTTT.

With regard to this clonotype: It may be a read error: a sequence one base away is much more abundant. V usage is TRBV6-8 and J usage is TRBJ1-2, with a weak D call TRBD1 (5 bases). CDR1 MNHGY and CDR2 SAAAGT come from the germline V gene. Trimming removed 2 bases from V and 4 bases from J, with 26 bases in between. This CDR3 contains 19 residues. The CDR3 DNA follows: TGTGCCAGCAGTTACCTGGAGGGGTCGGAGCATTCAGCTTTCTATGGCTACACCTTC. Residues: CASSYLEGSEHSAFYGYTF.

The genes are TRBV27 and TRBJ2-7, with a tentative D call TRBD1 (6 bases). Trimming took 1 base from V and 0 from J, leaving 10 bases between them. From germline, CDR1 is MNHEY and CDR2 SMNVEV (reference sequence). This CDR3 region has 15 residues. In nucleotides, the CDR3 is TGTGCCAGCAGTTTATTCGGGACAAGCTCCTACGAGCAGTACTTC. Residues: CASSLFGTSSYEQYF.

This clonotype was observed many times. This chain links TRBV24-1 with TRBJ2-1; the match to TRBD2 covers 10 bases. This CDR3 is 18 amino acids long. The junction had 13 bases not matched to a gene; V was cut back by 5 bases and J by 4 bases. The germline V gene encodes CDR1 KGHDR and CDR2 SFDVKD. CDR3 DNA sequence: TGTGCCACCAGTGGTCAGACTAGCGGGCGCACTACTTACAATGAGCAGTTCTTC. Amino acids: CATSGQTSGRTTYNEQFF.

This clonotype was seen many times. This rearrangement joins TRBV7-9 to TRBJ2-5; 14 bases align to TRBD2. Germline V gene lookup returns CDR1 SEHNR and CDR2 FQNEAQ (reference sequence). V lost 7 bases to trimming and J lost 4 bases; unmatched junction nucleotides: 11. The CDR3 contains 17 residues. The CDR3 reads CASITGGLAGVRETQYF. CDR3 sequence (DNA): TGTGCCAGCATCACGGGGGGACTAGCGGGAGTACGAGAGACCCAGTACTTC.

In its sample, this clonotype was seen many times. The chain recombines TRBV19 with TRBJ1-3; 7 nucleotides align to TRBD1. The J segment lost 4 bases and the V segment lost 5 bases, leaving 8 bases of the junction unmatched. Germline CDR1 LNHDA, CDR2 SQIVND (reference sequence). This CDR3 has 15 amino acids. CDR3 sequence: CASSAVDRVGNTIYF. For the CDR3, the DNA is TGTGCCAGTAGTGCCGTCGACAGGGTCGGAAACACCATATATTTT.

V and J are TRBV2 and TRBJ2-2; 7 bases fit TRBD1. Trimming took 7 bases from V and 4 from J; bases not matched to a gene: 9. CDR1 and CDR2 from the germline V gene are SNHLY and FYNNEI. The CDR3 extends over 15 amino acids. The CDR3 sequence is CASTRQGRGTGELFF. CDR3 in DNA: TGTGCCAGCACCAGACAGGGTCGCGGCACCGGGGAGCTGTTTTTT.

This clonotype was recorded many times. The chain carries TRBV7-8 and TRBJ2-1; D is perhaps TRBD2 (5 bases). The CDR3 has 14 residues. CDR1 is SGHVS and CDR2 is FQNEAQ in the germline V gene. V was cut by 7 bases and J by 7 bases, with 17 bases left in between. CDR3 amino acids: CASTPGGRRNEQFF. The CDR3 DNA follows: TGTGCCAGCACCCCCGGTGGCAGGAGGAATGAGCAGTTCTTC.

This clonotype was observed a few times. This chain uses TRBV11-2 with TRBJ2-5; 9 bases align to TRBD2. The V gene end was trimmed by 1 base and the J gene end by 5 bases; junction bases not matched to a gene: 5. The length of the CDR3 is 15 residues. Germline CDR1 is SGHAT and CDR2 is FQNNGV. The CDR3 sequence is CASSLVRRGGETQYF. The CDR3 nucleotides read TGTGCCAGCAGCTTAGTTCGGCGGGGGGGGGAGACCCAGTACTTC.

Ten or more counts support this clonotype. The V gene is TRBV7-6, the J gene TRBJ2-1; 8 bases line up with TRBD2. Per germline, CDR1 SGHVS and CDR2 FNYEAQ. The CDR3 runs to 16 residues. The V and J ends lost 3 bases and 7 bases, in that order; junction bases with no gene match: 11. The CDR3 bases are TGTGCCAGCAGCTTGGGGACCGGGAGGGCTCGAAATGAGCAGTTCTTC. Its translation: CASSLGTGRARNEQFF.

In this sample, this clonotype turned up many times. V usage is TRBV7-8 and J usage is TRBJ1-3; D might be TRBD1 (5 bases). This CDR3 contains 18 residues. The V end lost 3 bases, the J end lost 7 bases, and 25 bases lay between the germline ends. CDR1 is SGHVS and CDR2 is FQNEAQ in the germline V gene. CDR3 in DNA: TGTGCCAGCAGCTTTCCTCACGAGGGAGGGGAAGAAGGGAACACCATATATTTT. Translated, it gives CASSFPHEGGEEGNTIYF.

This clonotype was detected many times. J is TRBJ2-3 and V is TRBV14, with D maybe TRBD2 (6 bases). Germline assignment: CDR1 SGHDN and CDR2 FVKESK. The V end lost 3 bases, the J end lost 8 bases, and 12 bases lay between the germline ends. This CDR3 region has 13 residues. The CDR3 spells CASSQVPGLTQYF. The CDR3 coding sequence is TGTGCCAGCAGCCAGGTACCGGGACTTACGCAGTATTTT. Complete variable domain (other parts from reference TRBV14 and TRBJ2-3): EAGVTQFPSHSVIEKGQTVTLRCDPISGHDNLYWYRRVMGKEIKFLLHFVKESKQDESGMPNNRFLAERTGGTYSTLKVQPAELEDSGVYFCASSQVPGLTQYFGPGTRLTVL.

This clonotype was observed many times. V and J are TRBV7-6 and TRBJ1-1; perhaps TRBD1 as D (5 bases). The germline V gene encodes CDR1 SGHVS and CDR2 FNYEAQ. V was pared by 1 base and J by 6 bases, with 9 bases between. The CDR3 is made up of 13 amino acids. Here the CDR3 DNA reads TGTGCCAGCAGCTTAGAAAGACAGTCTGAAGCTTTCTTT. This sequence encodes CASSLERQSEAFF.

This clonotype showed up many times. The chain links TRBV7-6 to TRBJ2-2, with a possible D match to TRBD2 (6 bases). V was clipped by 5 bases and J by 4 bases, with 20 bases between them. Germline CDR1 and CDR2: SGHVS and FNYEAQ. The CDR3 extends over 17 amino acids. CDR3 amino acids: CASSVRDAREATGELFF. The CDR3 DNA reads as TGTGCCAGCAGCGTCCGGGACGCTAGGGAGGCCACCGGGGAGCTGTTTTTT. The full variable domain, rest sourced from reference TRBV7-6 and TRBJ2-2, is GAGVSQSPRYKVTKRGQDVALRCDPISGHVSLYWYRQALGQGPEFLTYFNYEAQQDKSGLPNDRFSAERPEGSISTLTIQRTEQRDSAMYRCASSVRDAREATGELFFGEGSRLTVL.

This clonotype was counted only a few times. The rearrangement joins TRBV19 to TRBJ2-3; D might be TRBD2 (7 bases). Germline V gene data show CDR1 as LNHDA and CDR2 as SQIVND (reference sequence). The ends were cut back, 1 base at V and 2 bases at J, with 10 bases in the middle. The CDR3 covers 15 residues. DNA of the CDR3: TGTGCCAGTAGTATAGGGGGGGGCCCCACAGATACGCAGTATTTT. This sequence encodes CASSIGGGPTDTQYF.

This clonotype was seen ten or more times. This chain joins TRBV29-1 and TRBJ2-1; 10 nucleotides match TRBD1. Per the germline V gene, CDR1 is SQVTM and CDR2 is ANQGSEA. This CDR3 has 14 residues. The CDR3 DNA reads as TGCAGTCAAACTCCAGGGACAGGGGCGGATGAGCAGTTCTTC. Translating it yields CSQTPGTGADEQFF.

This clonotype was counted only a few times. The chain has TRBV28 and TRBJ2-7; TRBD1 is a possible D gene (6 bases). The CDR3 spans 15 residues. The V gene lost 7 bases and the J gene lost 3 bases, with 19 bases spanning the gap. The V gene's germline CDR1 is MDHEN and CDR2 SYDVKM. In DNA, the CDR3 is TGTGCCAGCAACACCCCTACAGGGCTAGTCTACGAGCAGTACTTC. This gives the protein CASNTPTGLVYEQYF. Using reference TRBV28 and TRBJ2-7 for the parts outside the CDR3, the full variable domain is DVKVTQSSRYLVKRTGEKVFLECVQDMDHENMFWYRQDPGLGLRLIYFSYDVKMKEKGDIPEGYSVSREKKERFSLILESASTNQTSMYLCASNTPTGLVYEQYFGPGTRLTVT.